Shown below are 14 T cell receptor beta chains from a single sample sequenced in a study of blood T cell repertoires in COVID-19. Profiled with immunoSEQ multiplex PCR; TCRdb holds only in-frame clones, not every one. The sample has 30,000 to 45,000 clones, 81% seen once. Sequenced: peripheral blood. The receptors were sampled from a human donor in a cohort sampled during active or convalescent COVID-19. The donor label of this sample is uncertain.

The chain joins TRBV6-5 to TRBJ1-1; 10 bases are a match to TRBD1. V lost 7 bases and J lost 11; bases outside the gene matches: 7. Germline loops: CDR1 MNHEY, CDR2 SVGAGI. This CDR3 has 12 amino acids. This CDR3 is CASTADRGRAFF. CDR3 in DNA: TGTGCCAGCACCGCGGACAGGGGGAGGGCTTTCTTT.

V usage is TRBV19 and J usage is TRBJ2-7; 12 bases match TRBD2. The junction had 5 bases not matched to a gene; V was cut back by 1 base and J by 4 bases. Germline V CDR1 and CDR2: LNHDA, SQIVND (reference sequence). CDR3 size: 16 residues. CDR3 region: CASSIGGLAGIYEQYF. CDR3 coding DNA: TGTGCCAGTAGTATAGGCGGACTAGCGGGAATTTACGAGCAGTACTTC.

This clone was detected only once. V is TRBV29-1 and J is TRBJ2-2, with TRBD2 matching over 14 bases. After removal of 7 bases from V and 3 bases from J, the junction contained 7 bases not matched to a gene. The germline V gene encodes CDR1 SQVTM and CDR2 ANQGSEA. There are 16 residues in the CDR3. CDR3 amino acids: CSATGTSGSYTGELFF. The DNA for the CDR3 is TGCAGCGCTACAGGGACTAGCGGGAGTTACACCGGGGAGCTGTTTTTT.

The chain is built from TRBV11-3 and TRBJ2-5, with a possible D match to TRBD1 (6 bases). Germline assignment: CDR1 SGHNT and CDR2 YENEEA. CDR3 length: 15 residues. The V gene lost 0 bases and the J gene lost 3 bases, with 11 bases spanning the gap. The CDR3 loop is CASSLDGTYKETQYF. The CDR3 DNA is TGTGCCAGCAGCTTAGACGGGACATATAAAGAGACCCAGTACTTC.

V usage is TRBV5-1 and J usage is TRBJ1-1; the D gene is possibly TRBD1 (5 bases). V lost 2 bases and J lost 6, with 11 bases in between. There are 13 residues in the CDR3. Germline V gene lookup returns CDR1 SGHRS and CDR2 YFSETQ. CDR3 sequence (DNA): TGCGCCAGCAGCTTCCGGGGGGTACCTGAAGCTTTCTTT. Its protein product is CASSFRGVPEAFF.

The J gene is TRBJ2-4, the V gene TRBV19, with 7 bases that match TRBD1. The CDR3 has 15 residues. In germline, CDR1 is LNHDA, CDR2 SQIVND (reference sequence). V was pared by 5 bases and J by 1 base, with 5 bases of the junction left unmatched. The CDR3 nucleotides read TGTGCCAGTAGTTACGACAGGGCGGCCAAAAACATTCAGTACTTC. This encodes CASSYDRAAKNIQYF.

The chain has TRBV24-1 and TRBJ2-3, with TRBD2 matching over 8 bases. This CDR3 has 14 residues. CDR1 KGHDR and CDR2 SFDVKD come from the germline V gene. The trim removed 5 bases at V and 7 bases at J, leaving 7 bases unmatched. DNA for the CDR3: TGTGCCACCAGTGGTACGGGAGGGAAATATACGCAGTATTTT. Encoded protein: CATSGTGGKYTQYF.

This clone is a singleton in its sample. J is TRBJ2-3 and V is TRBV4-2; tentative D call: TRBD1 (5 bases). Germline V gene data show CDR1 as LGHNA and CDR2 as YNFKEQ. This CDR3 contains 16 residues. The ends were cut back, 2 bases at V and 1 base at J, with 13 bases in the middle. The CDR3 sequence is CASSQNILGRTDTQYF. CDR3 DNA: TGTGCCAGCAGCCAAAATATCCTGGGGCGCACAGATACGCAGTATTTT.

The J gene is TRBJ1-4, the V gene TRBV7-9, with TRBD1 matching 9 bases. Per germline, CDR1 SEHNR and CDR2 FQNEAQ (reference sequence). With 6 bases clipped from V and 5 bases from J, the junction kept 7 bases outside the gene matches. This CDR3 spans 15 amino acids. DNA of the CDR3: TGTGCCAGCAGTAACCACGGGACAGGGAATGAAAAACTGTTTTTT. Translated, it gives CASSNHGTGNEKLFF.

CDR3 loop: CASSPRGGRMEGEQFF. CDR3 DNA sequence: TGTGCCAGCAGCCCTAGGGGCGGGCGGATGGAGGGCGAGCAGTTCTTC. This chain links TRBV7-9 with TRBJ2-1; D is perhaps TRBD2 (6 bases). Germline values: CDR1 SEHNR, CDR2 FQNEAQ (reference sequence). The CDR3 spans 16 residues. V dropped 5 bases and J dropped 10 bases, with 24 bases sitting between them.

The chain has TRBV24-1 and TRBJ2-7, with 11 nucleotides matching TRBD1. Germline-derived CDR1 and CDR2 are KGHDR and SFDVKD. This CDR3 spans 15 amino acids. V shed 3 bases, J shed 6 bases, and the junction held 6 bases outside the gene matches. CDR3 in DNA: TGTGCCACCAGTGATGGGGGGGGACAGGGGGTCGAGCAGTACTTC. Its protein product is CATSDGGGQGVEQYF.

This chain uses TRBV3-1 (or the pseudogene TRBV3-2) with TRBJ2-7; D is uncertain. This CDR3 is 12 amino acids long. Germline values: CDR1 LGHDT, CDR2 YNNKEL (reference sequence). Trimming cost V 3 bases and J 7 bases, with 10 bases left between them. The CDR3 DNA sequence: TGTGCCAGCAGCCATCCTTCACTGGAGCAGTACTTC. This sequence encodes CASSHPSLEQYF.

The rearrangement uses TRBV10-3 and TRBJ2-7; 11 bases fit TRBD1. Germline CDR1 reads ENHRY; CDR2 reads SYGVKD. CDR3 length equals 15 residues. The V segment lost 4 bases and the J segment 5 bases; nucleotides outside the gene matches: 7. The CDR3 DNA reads TGTGCCATCAGTGGTCTCGGGACAGGGGGGAACGAGCAGTACTTC. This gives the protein CAISGLGTGGNEQYF.

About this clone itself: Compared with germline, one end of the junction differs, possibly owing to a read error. CDR3 sequence (DNA): TGTGCCAGCAGATTGGTGGGACAGGGAGAGACCCAGTACTTC. This encodes CASRLVGQGETQYF. The chain joins TRBV5-6 to TRBJ2-5, with 9 nucleotides matching TRBD1. CDR3 length equals 14 residues. Germline V gene sequence: CDR1 SGHDT, CDR2 YYEEEE.